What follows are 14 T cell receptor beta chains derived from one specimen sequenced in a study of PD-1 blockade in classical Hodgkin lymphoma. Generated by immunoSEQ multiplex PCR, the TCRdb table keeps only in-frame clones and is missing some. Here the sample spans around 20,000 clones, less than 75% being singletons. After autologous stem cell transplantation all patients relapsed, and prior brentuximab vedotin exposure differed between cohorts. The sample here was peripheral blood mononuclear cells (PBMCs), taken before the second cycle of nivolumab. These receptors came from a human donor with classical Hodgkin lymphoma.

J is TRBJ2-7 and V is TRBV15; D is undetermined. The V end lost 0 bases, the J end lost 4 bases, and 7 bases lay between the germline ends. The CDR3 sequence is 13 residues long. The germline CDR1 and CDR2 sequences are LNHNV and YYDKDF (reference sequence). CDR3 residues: CATSRDFPYEQYF. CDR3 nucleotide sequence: TGTGCCACCAGCAGAGATTTTCCATACGAGCAGTACTTC.

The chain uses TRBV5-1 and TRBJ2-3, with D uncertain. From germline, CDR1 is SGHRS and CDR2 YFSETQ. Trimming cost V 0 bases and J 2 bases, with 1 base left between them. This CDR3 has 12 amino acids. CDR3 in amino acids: CASSLATDTQYF. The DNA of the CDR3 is TGCGCCAGCAGCTTGGCCACAGATACGCAGTATTTT.

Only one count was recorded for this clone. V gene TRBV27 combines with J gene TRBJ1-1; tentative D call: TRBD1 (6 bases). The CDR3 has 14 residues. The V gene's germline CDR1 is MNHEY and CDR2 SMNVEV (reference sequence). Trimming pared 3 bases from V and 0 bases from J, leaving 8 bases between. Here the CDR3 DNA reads TGTGCCAGCAGTTTGCAGGGGCTGAACACTGAAGCTTTCTTT. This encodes CASSLQGLNTEAFF.

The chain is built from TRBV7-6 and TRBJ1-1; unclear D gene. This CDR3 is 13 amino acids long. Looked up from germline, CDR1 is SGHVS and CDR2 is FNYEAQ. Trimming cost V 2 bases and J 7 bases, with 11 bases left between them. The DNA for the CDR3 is TGTGCCAGCAGCTTAAGTAATGGTCTTGAAGCTTTCTTT. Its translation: CASSLSNGLEAFF.

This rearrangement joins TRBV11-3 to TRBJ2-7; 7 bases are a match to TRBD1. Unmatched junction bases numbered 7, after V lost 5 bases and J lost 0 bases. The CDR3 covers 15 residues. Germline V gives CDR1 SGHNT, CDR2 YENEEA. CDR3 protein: CASSRETGDSYEQYF. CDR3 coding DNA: TGTGCCAGCAGCCGCGAAACAGGGGACTCCTACGAGCAGTACTTC.

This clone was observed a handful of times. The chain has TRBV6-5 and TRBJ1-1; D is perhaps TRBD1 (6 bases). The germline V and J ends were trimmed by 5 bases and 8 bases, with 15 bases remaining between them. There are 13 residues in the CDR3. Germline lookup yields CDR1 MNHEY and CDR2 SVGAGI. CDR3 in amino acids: CASSQDRTTEAFF. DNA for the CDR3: TGTGCCAGCAGTCAAGACAGGACGACCGAAGCTTTCTTT.

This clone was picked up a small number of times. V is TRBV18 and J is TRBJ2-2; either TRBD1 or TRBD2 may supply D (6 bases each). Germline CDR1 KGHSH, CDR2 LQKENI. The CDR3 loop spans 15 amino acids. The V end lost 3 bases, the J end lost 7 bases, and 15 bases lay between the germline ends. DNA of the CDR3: TGTGCCAGCTCACCGCGGGACACCGCTATCGGGGAGCTGTTTTTT. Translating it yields CASSPRDTAIGELFF.

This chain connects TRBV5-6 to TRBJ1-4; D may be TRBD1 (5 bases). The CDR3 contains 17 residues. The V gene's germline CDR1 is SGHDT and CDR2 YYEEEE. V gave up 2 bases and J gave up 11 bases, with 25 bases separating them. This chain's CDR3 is CASSLYAGAKIPVKLFF. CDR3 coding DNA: TGTGCCAGCAGCTTATATGCCGGGGCCAAGATCCCGGTGAAACTGTTTTTT.

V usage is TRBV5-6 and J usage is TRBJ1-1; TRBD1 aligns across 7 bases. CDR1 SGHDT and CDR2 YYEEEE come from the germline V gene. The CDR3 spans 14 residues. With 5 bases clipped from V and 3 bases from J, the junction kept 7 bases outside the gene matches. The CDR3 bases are TGTGCCAGCAGGGGACAGAGGGGGTACACTGAAGCTTTCTTT. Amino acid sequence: CASRGQRGYTEAFF.

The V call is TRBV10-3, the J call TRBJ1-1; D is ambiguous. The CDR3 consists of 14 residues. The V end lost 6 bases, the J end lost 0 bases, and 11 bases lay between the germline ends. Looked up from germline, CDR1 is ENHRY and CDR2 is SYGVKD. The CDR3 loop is CAIRGRNMNTEAFF. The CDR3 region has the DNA TGTGCCATCAGAGGACGGAACATGAACACTGAAGCTTTCTTT.

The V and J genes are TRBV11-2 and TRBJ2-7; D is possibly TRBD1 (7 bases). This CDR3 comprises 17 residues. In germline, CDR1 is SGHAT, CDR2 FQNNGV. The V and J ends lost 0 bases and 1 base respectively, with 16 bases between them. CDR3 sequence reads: CASSLDLGGTASYEQYF. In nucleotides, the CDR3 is TGTGCCAGCAGCTTAGATCTGGGCGGGACAGCTTCCTACGAGCAGTACTTC.

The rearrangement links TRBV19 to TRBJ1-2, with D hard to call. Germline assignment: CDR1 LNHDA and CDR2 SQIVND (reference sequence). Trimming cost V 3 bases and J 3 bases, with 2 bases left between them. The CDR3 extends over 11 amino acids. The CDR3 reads CASSIYYGYTF. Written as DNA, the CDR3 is TGTGCCAGTAGTATCTACTATGGCTACACCTTC.

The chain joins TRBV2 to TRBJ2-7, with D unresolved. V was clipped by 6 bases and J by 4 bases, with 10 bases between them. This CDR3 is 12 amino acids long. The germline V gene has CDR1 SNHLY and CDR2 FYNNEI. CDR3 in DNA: TGTGCCAGCAGCGTTCTGCCTTACGAGCAGTACTTC. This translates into CASSVLPYEQYF. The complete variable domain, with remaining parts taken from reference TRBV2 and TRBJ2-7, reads EPEVTQTPSHQVTQMGQEVILRCVPISNHLYFYWYRQILGQKVEFLVSFYNNEISEKSEIFDDQFSVERPDGSNFTLKIRSTKLEDSAMYFCASSVLPYEQYFGPGTRLTVT.

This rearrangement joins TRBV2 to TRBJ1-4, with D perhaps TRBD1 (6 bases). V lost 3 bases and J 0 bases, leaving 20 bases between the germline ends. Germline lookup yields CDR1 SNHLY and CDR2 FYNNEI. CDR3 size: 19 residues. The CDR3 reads CASSDPGQPYSATNEKLFF. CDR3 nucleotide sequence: TGTGCCAGCAGTGACCCTGGACAGCCCTATTCTGCAACTAATGAAAAACTGTTTTTT. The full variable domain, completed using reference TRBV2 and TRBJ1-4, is EPEVTQTPSHQVTQMGQEVILRCVPISNHLYFYWYRQILGQKVEFLVSFYNNEISEKSEIFDDQFSVERPDGSNFTLKIRSTKLEDSAMYFCASSDPGQPYSATNEKLFFGSGTQLSVL.